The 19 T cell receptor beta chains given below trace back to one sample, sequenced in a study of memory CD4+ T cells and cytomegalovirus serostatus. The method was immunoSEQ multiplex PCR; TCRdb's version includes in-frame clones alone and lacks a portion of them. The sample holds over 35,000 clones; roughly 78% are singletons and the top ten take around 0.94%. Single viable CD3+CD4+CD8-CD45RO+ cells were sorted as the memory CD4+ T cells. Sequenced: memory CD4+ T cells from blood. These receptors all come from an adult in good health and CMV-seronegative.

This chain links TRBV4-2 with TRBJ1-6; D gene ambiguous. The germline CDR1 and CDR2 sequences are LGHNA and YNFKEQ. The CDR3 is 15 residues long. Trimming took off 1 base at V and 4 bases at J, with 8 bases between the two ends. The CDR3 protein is CASSQAWQYNSPLHF. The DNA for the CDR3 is TGTGCCAGCAGCCAAGCGTGGCAATATAATTCACCCCTCCACTTT.

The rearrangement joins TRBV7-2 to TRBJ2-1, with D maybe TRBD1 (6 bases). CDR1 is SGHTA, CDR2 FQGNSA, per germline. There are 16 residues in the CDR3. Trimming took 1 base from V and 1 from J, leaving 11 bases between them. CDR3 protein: CASSLEQGRSYNEQFF. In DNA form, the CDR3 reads TGTGCCAGCAGCTTAGAACAGGGTAGGTCCTACAATGAGCAGTTCTTC.

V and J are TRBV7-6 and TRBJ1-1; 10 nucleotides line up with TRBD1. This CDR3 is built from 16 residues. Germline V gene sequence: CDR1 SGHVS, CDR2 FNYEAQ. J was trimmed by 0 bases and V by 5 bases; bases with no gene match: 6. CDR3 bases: TGTGCCAGCAGCCCGAGACAGGGGGCTGTGAACACTGAAGCTTTCTTT. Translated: CASSPRQGAVNTEAFF.

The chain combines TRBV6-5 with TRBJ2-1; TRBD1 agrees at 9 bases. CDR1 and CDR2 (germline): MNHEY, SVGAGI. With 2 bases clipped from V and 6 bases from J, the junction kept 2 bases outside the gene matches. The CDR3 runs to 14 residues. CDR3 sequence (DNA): TGTGCCAGCAGTTACGACAGGGGGTTCAATGAGCAGTTCTTC. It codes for CASSYDRGFNEQFF.

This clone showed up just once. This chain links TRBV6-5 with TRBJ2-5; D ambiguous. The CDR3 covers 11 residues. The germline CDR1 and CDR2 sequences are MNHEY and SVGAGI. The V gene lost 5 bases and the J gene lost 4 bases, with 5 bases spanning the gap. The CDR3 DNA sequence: TGTGCCAGCAGTCTACGAGAGACCCAGTACTTC. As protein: CASSLRETQYF.

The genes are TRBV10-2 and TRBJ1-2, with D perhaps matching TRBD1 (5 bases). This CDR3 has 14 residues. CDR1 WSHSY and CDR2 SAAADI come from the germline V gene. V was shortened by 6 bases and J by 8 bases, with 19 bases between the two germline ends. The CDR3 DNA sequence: TGCGCCAGCAGCCGCGAGGGGCGGTCGGCGGGCTACACCTTC. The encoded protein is CASSREGRSAGYTF.

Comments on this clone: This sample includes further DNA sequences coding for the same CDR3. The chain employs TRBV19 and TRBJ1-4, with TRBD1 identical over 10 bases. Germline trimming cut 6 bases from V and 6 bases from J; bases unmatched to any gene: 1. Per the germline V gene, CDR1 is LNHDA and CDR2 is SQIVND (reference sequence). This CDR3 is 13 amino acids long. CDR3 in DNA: TGTGCCAGTAGGGGGACAGGGGATGAAAAACTGTTTTTT. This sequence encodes CASRGTGDEKLFF.

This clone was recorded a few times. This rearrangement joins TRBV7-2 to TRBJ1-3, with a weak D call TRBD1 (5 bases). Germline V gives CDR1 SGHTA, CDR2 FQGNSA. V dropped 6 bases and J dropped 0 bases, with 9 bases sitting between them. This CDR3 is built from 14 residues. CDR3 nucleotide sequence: TGTGCCAGCAGGGTGGGGCCCTCTGGAAACACCATATATTTT. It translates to CASRVGPSGNTIYF.

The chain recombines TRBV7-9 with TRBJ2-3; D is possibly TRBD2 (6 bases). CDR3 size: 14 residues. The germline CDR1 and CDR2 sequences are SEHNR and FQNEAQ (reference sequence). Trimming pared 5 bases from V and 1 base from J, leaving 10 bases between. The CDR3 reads CASSPGTGTDTQYF. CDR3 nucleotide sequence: TGTGCCAGCAGCCCTGGGACTGGCACAGATACGCAGTATTTT.

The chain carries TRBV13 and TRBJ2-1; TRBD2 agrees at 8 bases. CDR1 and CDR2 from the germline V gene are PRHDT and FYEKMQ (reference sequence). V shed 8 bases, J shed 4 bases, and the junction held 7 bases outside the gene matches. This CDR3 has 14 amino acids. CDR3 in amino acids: CASLTSGHYNEQFF. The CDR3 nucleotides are TGTGCCAGCCTAACTAGCGGACATTACAATGAGCAGTTCTTC.

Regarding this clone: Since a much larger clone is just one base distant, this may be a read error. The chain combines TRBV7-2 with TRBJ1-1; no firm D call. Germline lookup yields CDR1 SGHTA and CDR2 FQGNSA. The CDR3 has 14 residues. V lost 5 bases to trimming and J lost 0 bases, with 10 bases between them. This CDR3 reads CASSITRMNTEAFF. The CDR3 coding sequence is TGTGCCAGCAGCATTACAAGGATGAACACTGAAGCTTTCTTT.

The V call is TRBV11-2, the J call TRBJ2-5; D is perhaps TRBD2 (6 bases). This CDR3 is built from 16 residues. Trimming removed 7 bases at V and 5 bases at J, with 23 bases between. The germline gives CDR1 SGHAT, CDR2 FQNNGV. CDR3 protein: CASNQEREGRSETQYF. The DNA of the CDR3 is TGTGCCAGCAACCAAGAGAGAGAGGGGAGGTCGGAGACCCAGTACTTC.

The CDR3 spells CASSSAGRYGNTIYF. DNA of the CDR3: TGTGCCAGCAGTTCCGCGGGCCGTTACGGAAACACCATATATTTT. The chain has TRBV6-6 and TRBJ1-3, with D unclear. The CDR3 sequence is 15 residues long. V was cut by 4 bases and J by 4 bases, with 14 bases left in between. Germline V CDR1 and CDR2: MNHNY, SVGAGI (reference sequence).

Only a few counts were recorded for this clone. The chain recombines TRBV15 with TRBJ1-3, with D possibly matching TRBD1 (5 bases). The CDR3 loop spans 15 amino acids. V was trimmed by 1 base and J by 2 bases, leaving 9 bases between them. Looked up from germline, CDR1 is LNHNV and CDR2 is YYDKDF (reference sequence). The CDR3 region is CATSRAPRAGNTIYF. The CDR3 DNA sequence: TGTGCCACCAGCAGAGCCCCCAGGGCTGGAAACACCATATATTTT.

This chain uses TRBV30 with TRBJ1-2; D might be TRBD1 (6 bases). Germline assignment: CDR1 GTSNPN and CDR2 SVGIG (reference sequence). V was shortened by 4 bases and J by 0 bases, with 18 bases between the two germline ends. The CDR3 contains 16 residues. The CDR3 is CAWKLGHFSANYGYTF. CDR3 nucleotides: TGTGCCTGGAAATTGGGACATTTTTCCGCTAACTATGGCTACACCTTC.

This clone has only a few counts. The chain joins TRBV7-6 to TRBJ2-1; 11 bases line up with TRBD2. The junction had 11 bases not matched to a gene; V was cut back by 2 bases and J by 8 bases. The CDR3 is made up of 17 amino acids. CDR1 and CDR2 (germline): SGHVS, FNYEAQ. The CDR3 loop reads CASSLIGGGLAEDEQFF. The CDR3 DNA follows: TGTGCCAGCAGCTTAATCGGGGGGGGACTAGCGGAGGATGAGCAGTTCTTC.

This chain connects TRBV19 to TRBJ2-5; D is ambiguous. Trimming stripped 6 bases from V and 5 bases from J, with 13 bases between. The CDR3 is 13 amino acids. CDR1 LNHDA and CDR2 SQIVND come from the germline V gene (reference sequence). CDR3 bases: TGTGCCAGTAGGGGTAAGACGAGGGAGACCCAGTACTTC. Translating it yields CASRGKTRETQYF.

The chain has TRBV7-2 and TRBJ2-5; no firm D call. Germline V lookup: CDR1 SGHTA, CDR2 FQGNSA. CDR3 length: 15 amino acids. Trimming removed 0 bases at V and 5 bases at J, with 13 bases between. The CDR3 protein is CASSLASGRWETQYF. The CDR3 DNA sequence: TGTGCCAGCAGCTTAGCGAGTGGCCGATGGGAGACCCAGTACTTC.

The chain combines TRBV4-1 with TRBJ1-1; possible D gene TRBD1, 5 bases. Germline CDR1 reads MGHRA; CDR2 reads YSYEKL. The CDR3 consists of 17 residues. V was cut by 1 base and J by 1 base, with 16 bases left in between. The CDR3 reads CASSQGPVGLGNTEAFF. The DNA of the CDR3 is TGCGCCAGCAGCCAAGGCCCGGTGGGGCTTGGGAACACTGAAGCTTTCTTT.